One sample yielded the 17 T cell receptor beta chains listed below, sequenced in a study of OX40 agonist ivuxolimab in advanced cancers. Measured with immunoSEQ multiplex PCR; TCRdb has only the in-frame clones, and not every one. The table lists about 140,000 clones, just over 90% of them singletons, with roughly 0.94% in the top ten. The sample in question was CD4+ or CD8+ T cells sorted from blood, obtained in a trial of the OX40 agonist ivuxolimab. The source of these receptors is an adult with an advanced solid tumor such as melanoma, head and neck, liver or kidney cancer.

The V gene is TRBV7-2, the J gene TRBJ2-2; D is ambiguous. The CDR3 covers 15 residues. Germline CDR1 is SGHTA and CDR2 is FQGNSA. Trimming took off 2 bases at V and 4 bases at J, with 11 bases between the two ends. The CDR3, as DNA: TGTGCCAGCAGCTTAATGGTGACGAGCACCGGGGAGCTGTTTTTT. Its translation is CASSLMVTSTGELFF.

The chain links TRBV28 to TRBJ2-1; tentatively, D is TRBD1 (7 bases). Trimming removed 4 bases at V and 5 bases at J, with 12 bases between. The CDR3 is 14 residues long. Germline CDR1 MDHEN, CDR2 SYDVKM. The CDR3 bases are TGTGCCAGCAGTTCTAGGAGGGGGCACAATGAGCAGTTCTTC. Translation gives CASSSRRGHNEQFF.

V usage is TRBV6-5 and J usage is TRBJ2-2, with D possibly called TRBD1 or TRBD2 (5 bases each). Germline V gene sequence: CDR1 MNHEY, CDR2 SVGAGI. CDR3 length: 15 residues. Trimming pared 0 bases from V and 4 bases from J, leaving 9 bases between. The CDR3 region is CASSYSGVGTGELFF. In DNA, the CDR3 is TGTGCCAGCAGTTACTCGGGGGTCGGCACCGGGGAGCTGTTTTTT.

This rearrangement joins TRBV7-2 to TRBJ2-7, with D unresolved. The CDR3 length is 13 residues. V gave up 1 base and J gave up 5 bases, with 9 bases separating them. Germline CDR1 is SGHTA and CDR2 is FQGNSA. The CDR3: CASSLGESNEQYF. The CDR3 DNA reads TGTGCCAGCAGCTTAGGAGAGTCTAACGAGCAGTACTTC.

CDR3 sequence: CASSYDSRYTEAFF. In DNA form, the CDR3 reads TGTGCCAGCAGCTACGACAGCAGGTACACTGAAGCTTTCTTT. The chain recombines TRBV11-3 with TRBJ1-1; maybe TRBD1 (5 bases). Per the germline V gene, CDR1 is SGHNT and CDR2 is YENEEA. Trimming pared 4 bases from V and 3 bases from J, leaving 12 bases between. The CDR3 is made up of 14 amino acids.

The V call is TRBV6-1, the J call TRBJ2-5; maybe TRBD2 (5 bases). Per the germline V gene, CDR1 is MNHNS and CDR2 is SASEGT. The CDR3 covers 13 residues. Between the trimmed V and J ends, which lost 7 bases and 3 bases, there was a span of 12 bases. CDR3 bases: TGTGCCAGCACGACGGGGAGCAAAGAGACCCAGTACTTC. This encodes CASTTGSKETQYF.

The chain is built from TRBV7-9 and TRBJ2-7, with unresolved D. The germline V gene encodes CDR1 SEHNR and CDR2 FQNEAQ (reference sequence). The CDR3 covers 11 residues. The germline V and J ends were trimmed by 1 base and 6 bases, with 4 bases remaining between them. The CDR3 DNA reads as TGTGCCAGCAGCTTAGTTCGCGAGCAGTACTTC. Translation gives CASSLVREQYF.

The chain carries TRBV7-2 and TRBJ1-5; 10 bases line up with TRBD1. The CDR3 length is 16 residues. Germline V gives CDR1 SGHTA, CDR2 FQGNSA. J gave up 4 bases and V 5 bases, and 8 bases lay outside the gene matches. The CDR3 DNA follows: TGTGCCAGCAGCCGTGCTCCGGGACAGGGGAATCAGCCCCAGCATTTT. Amino acid sequence: CASSRAPGQGNQPQHF.

This chain links TRBV6-5 with TRBJ1-6, with a weak D call TRBD1 (6 bases). In germline, CDR1 is MNHEY, CDR2 SVGAGI. The CDR3 length is 14 residues. Trimming shortened V by 2 bases and J by 7 bases, and 9 bases separated the two germline ends. CDR3 coding DNA: TGTGCCAGCAGTTACGGCAGGGGAAATTCACCCCTCCACTTT. Its protein product is CASSYGRGNSPLHF.

V is TRBV19 and J is TRBJ2-1; TRBD1 aligns across 8 bases. The CDR3 loop spans 14 amino acids. The germline gives CDR1 LNHDA, CDR2 SQIVND (reference sequence). With V trimmed by 8 bases and J by 4 bases, 7 bases remained unmatched. Written as DNA, the CDR3 is TGTGCCAGTTCTGGACAGGGAGGTTACAATGAGCAGTTCTTC. Protein sequence: CASSGQGGYNEQFF.

The V gene is TRBV7-2, the J gene TRBJ1-1; 8 nucleotides agree with TRBD1. Trimming removed 5 bases from V and 7 bases from J; junction bases left unmatched: 9. The CDR3 extends over 14 amino acids. Looked up from germline, CDR1 is SGHTA and CDR2 is FQGNSA. The CDR3 bases are TGTGCCAGCAGCCAACAGGGGGTTTTTGTTGAAGCTTTCTTT. Amino acid sequence: CASSQQGVFVEAFF.

J is TRBJ2-7 and V is TRBV28; D is undetermined. The CDR3 loop spans 12 amino acids. CDR1 is MDHEN and CDR2 is SYDVKM in the germline V gene. The germline V and J ends were trimmed by 6 bases and 0 bases, with 6 bases remaining between them. The CDR3 coding sequence is TGTGCCAGCAGCTCAAGCTCCTACGAGCAGTACTTC. This sequence encodes CASSSSSYEQYF.

The CDR3 DNA follows: TGTGCCAGCAGTTACTCCCCCAATCAGCCCCAGCATTTT. Translation: CASSYSPNQPQHF. V usage is TRBV6-5 and J usage is TRBJ1-5; D uncertain. The CDR3 has 13 amino acids. Per germline, CDR1 MNHEY and CDR2 SVGAGI. The V gene lost 0 bases and the J gene lost 3 bases, with 3 bases spanning the gap.

The gene calls are TRBV6-5 and TRBJ1-2, with 7 positions matching TRBD1. This CDR3 is 14 amino acids long. The germline CDR1 and CDR2 sequences are MNHEY and SVGAGI. Trimming at V came to 2 bases and at J to 9 bases, leaving 9 bases not matched to a gene. CDR3 residues: CASSYRGQAMSYTF. Here the CDR3 DNA reads TGTGCCAGCAGTTACCGCGGACAGGCTATGAGCTACACCTTC.

This chain uses TRBV28 with TRBJ1-1; 7 nucleotides agree with TRBD1. The CDR3 consists of 15 residues. V lost 0 bases, J lost 1 base, and 2 bases stayed unmatched. From germline, CDR1 is MDHEN and CDR2 SYDVKM. CDR3 DNA sequence: TGTGCCAGCAGTTTATGGGGGACAGCGAACACTGAAGCTTTCTTT. This sequence encodes CASSLWGTANTEAFF.

V usage is TRBV7-2 and J usage is TRBJ1-4, with unresolved D. CDR1 is SGHTA, CDR2 FQGNSA, per germline. Trimming cost V 6 bases and J 5 bases, with 13 bases left between them. The CDR3 totals 14 residues. The DNA for the CDR3 is TGTGCCAGCAGTTCGGAGACGGGGAATGAAAAACTGTTTTTT. Amino acid sequence: CASSSETGNEKLFF. The full variable domain, in which reference TRBV7-2 and TRBJ1-4 provide the parts outside the CDR3, is GAGVSQSPSNKVTEKGKDVELRCDPISGHTALYWYRQSLGQGLEFLIYFQGNSAPDKSGLPSDRFSAERTGGSVSTLTIQRTQQEDSAVYLCASSSETGNEKLFFGSGTQLSVL.

The chain employs TRBV5-1 and TRBJ2-2; 12 nucleotides align to TRBD2. V dropped 5 bases and J dropped 4; count of bases not matched to a gene: 6. Germline V gives CDR1 SGHRS, CDR2 YFSETQ. CDR3 size: 16 residues. CDR3 loop: CASSSTSGGFTGELFF. Written as DNA, the CDR3 is TGCGCCAGCAGTTCGACTAGCGGGGGATTCACCGGGGAGCTGTTTTTT. The whole variable domain, remainder taken from reference TRBV5-1 and TRBJ2-2, is KAGVTQTPRYLIKTRGQQVTLSCSPISGHRSVSWYQQTPGQGLQFLFEYFSETQRNKGNFPGRFSGRQFSNSRSEMNVSTLELGDSALYLCASSSTSGGFTGELFFGEGSRLTVL.